This T cell receptor beta chain appears in the sequencing data of a study of T-cell memory formation after mild COVID-19. For the study at large: There were largely donor-specific TCR clusters. Overall study findings and caveats: Clones contracting across day 15 to 85 had a balanced CD4/CD8 profile; later expanding clones leaned CD4+. Mainly CM and EM harbored the contracting CD4+ clones; mainly EMRA harbored the CD8+ ones.

TCRdb re-called the 5' RACE reads through MiXCR, storing one row per CDR3 protein. This table has approximately 50,000 distinct CDR3 sequences, around 12% appearing once. As to this clonotype: Antigen: not known.

CDR1 is SGHRS, CDR2 YFSETQ, per germline. CDR3 length equals 13 residues. V dropped 0 bases and J dropped 9 bases, with 13 bases sitting between them. The J gene is TRBJ2-7, the V gene TRBV5-1; D is tentatively TRBD1 or TRBD2 (5 bases each). The clonotype originates from a man in his late teens or twenties who had mild COVID-19 (a few samples of this study predate the infection). Cell type and time point are not known. The sequencing sample was made of PBMCs or a T cell subset sorted from them (not recorded which). CDR3 protein: CASSLAERGRQYV. CDR3 bases: TGCGCCAGCAGCTTGGCCGAGAGGGGTAGGCAGTACGTC.